This T cell receptor beta chain was sequenced in a study of technical replicates of blood from a few donors. Looked up from germline, CDR1 is MNHEY and CDR2 is SVGAGI. The V segment lost 5 bases and the J segment 9 bases; nucleotides outside the gene matches: 4. The CDR3 is 14 residues long. Profiled with immunoSEQ multiplex PCR; TCRdb holds only in-frame clones, not every one. Of some 13,000 clones in the sample, 85% to 95% are singletons; the top ten hold approximately 7.4%. This receptor was obtained from a human donor in good health. The sample comprised PBMCs. This chain joins TRBV6-5 and TRBJ2-1; 13 bases agree with TRBD2. CDR3 loop: CASSTSGRALEQFF. For the CDR3, the DNA is TGTGCCAGCAGTACTAGCGGGAGGGCCCTTGAGCAGTTCTTC.